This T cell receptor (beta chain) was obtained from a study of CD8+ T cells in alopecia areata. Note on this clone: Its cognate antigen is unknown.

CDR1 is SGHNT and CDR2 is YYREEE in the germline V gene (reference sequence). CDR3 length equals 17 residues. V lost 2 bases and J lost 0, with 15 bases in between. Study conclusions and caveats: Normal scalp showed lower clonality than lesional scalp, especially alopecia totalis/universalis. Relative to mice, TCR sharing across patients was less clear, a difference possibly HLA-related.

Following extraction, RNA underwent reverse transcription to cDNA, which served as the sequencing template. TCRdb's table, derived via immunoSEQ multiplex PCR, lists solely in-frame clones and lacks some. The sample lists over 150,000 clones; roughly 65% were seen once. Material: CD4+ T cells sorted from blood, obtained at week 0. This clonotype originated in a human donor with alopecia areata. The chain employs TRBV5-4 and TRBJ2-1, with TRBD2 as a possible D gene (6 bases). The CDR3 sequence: CASSFLERVGSYNEQFF. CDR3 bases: TGTGCCAGCAGCTTCTTGGAGCGGGTCGGCTCCTACAATGAGCAGTTCTTC.